These 32 T cell receptor beta chains originate from one sample sequenced in a study of PD-L1 blockade in urothelial cancer. As to time point: pretreatment peripheral blood. Here immunoSEQ multiplex PCR was the method, and the copy in TCRdb shows in-frame clones only, minus some. The table lists around 82,000 clones, less than 90% of them singletons, with approximately 2% in the top ten. The source material was PBMCs, sampled around atezolizumab (anti-PD-L1) treatment. These receptors all stem from a man in his sixties with urothelial cancer.

V usage is TRBV10-3 and J usage is TRBJ2-3; 8 bases agree with TRBD2. V gave up 3 bases and J gave up 6 bases; unmatched junction bases: 11. Germline V gene lookup returns CDR1 ENHRY and CDR2 SYGVKD. There are 16 residues in the CDR3. The CDR3 is CAISDSAGGLGDTQYF. Here the CDR3 DNA reads TGTGCCATCAGTGATTCGGCGGGGGGCCTAGGGGATACGCAGTATTTT.

The chain recombines TRBV6-6 with TRBJ2-1, with 10 bases fitting TRBD2. The germline gives CDR1 MNHNY, CDR2 SVGAGI (reference sequence). The CDR3 is 14 residues long. The J segment lost 7 bases and the V segment lost 4 bases, leaving 4 bases of the junction unmatched. CDR3 residues: CASSSPGLANEQFF. The CDR3 bases are TGTGCCAGCAGTTCTCCGGGACTAGCGAATGAGCAGTTCTTC.

The chain couples TRBV11-2 to TRBJ2-5, with 14 bases fitting TRBD2. Trimming at V came to 10 bases and at J to 5 bases, leaving 15 bases not matched to a gene. The CDR3 consists of 17 residues. The V gene's germline CDR1 is SGHAT and CDR2 FQNNGV. The CDR3 region is CATQKAGTSGSLETQYF. For the CDR3, the DNA is TGTGCCACCCAGAAAGCCGGGACTAGCGGGAGCTTGGAGACCCAGTACTTC.

A single count supports this clone. The chain recombines TRBV6-5 with TRBJ2-3; 7 bases map to TRBD1. V dropped 2 bases and J dropped 2; count of bases not matched to a gene: 4. CDR3 length: 15 amino acids. Per the germline V gene, CDR1 is MNHEY and CDR2 is SVGAGI. CDR3 nucleotides: TGTGCCAGCAGTTACGCGACAGGGACCACAGATACGCAGTATTTT. It translates to CASSYATGTTDTQYF.

V and J are TRBV5-8 and TRBJ1-1, with 7 bases matching TRBD1. Losses at the gene ends were 4 bases for V and 8 bases for J; bases not matched to a gene: 5. This CDR3 has 12 amino acids. CDR1 and CDR2 (germline): SGHTS, YDEGEE. Here the CDR3 reads CASSRDSREAFF. In DNA form, the CDR3 reads TGTGCCAGCAGCCGGGACAGCAGAGAAGCTTTCTTT.

The J gene is TRBJ2-1, the V gene TRBV5-1; tentatively, D is TRBD1 (5 bases). The CDR3 length is 11 residues. Per the germline V gene, CDR1 is SGHRS and CDR2 is YFSETQ. Trimming took 6 bases from V and 5 from J, leaving 6 bases between them. CDR3 sequence reads: CASKTDNEQFF. In DNA, the CDR3 is TGCGCCAGCAAGACAGACAATGAGCAGTTCTTC.

This chain connects TRBV7-9 to TRBJ2-2, with no clear D. Germline V gene sequence: CDR1 SEHNR, CDR2 FQNEAQ (reference sequence). The CDR3 has 15 amino acids. V shed 1 base and J shed 2 bases, with 8 bases lying between them. The chain's CDR3 is CASSLVRGNTGELFF. CDR3 in DNA: TGTGCCAGCAGCTTAGTCCGCGGAAACACCGGGGAGCTGTTTTTT.

J is TRBJ2-1 and V is TRBV15; 10 bases map to TRBD2. Trimming cost V 4 bases and J 3 bases; bases outside gene matches: 9. The germline gives CDR1 LNHNV, CDR2 YYDKDF (reference sequence). This CDR3 is 17 amino acids long. The CDR3 region is CATSTGLADSYYNEQFF. As DNA, the CDR3 is TGTGCCACCAGCACTGGACTAGCGGACTCCTACTACAATGAGCAGTTCTTC.

The rearrangement uses TRBV14 and TRBJ2-5, with TRBD2 identical over 7 bases. CDR3 length: 14 amino acids. J lost 5 bases, V lost 0 bases, and 3 bases had no gene match. The germline V gene has CDR1 SGHDN and CDR2 FVKESK. Here the CDR3 DNA reads TGTGCCAGCAGCCAAGATCTCGGGGGGGAGACCCAGTACTTC. It codes for CASSQDLGGETQYF.

This clone showed up just once. J is TRBJ1-2 and V is TRBV19; possibly TRBD1 for D (5 bases). Germline CDR1 and CDR2: LNHDA and SQIVND (reference sequence). The CDR3 is 14 amino acids. Trimming removed 5 bases at V and 8 bases at J, with 18 bases between. The CDR3 region has the DNA TGTGCCAGTAGTGTTTCATCAGGGTTATCGGGCTACACCTTC. Translating gives CASSVSSGLSGYTF.

This chain connects TRBV18 to TRBJ2-7; TRBD1 aligns across 8 bases. Losses at the gene ends were 3 bases for V and 7 bases for J; bases not matched to a gene: 11. This CDR3 is 15 amino acids long. Germline V lookup: CDR1 KGHSH, CDR2 LQKENI. CDR3 sequence: CASSPDRTGRVEQYF. For the CDR3, the DNA is TGTGCCAGCTCACCCGACCGGACAGGGCGGGTAGAGCAGTACTTC.

The sample holds a few counts of this clone. The CDR3 reads CASSLEGWGAGGNEQFF. The DNA of the CDR3 is TGTGCCAGCAGCTTAGAGGGATGGGGCGCGGGGGGGAATGAGCAGTTCTTC. The V and J genes are TRBV11-2 and TRBJ2-1, with TRBD2 matching over 9 bases. With V trimmed by 0 bases and J by 7 bases, 10 bases remained unmatched. This CDR3 has 17 residues. CDR1 and CDR2 (germline): SGHAT, FQNNGV.

This clone was observed a handful of times. The rearrangement links TRBV6-5 to TRBJ1-6; D is unclear. Trimming took off 2 bases at V and 0 bases at J, with 8 bases between the two ends. Germline loops: CDR1 MNHEY, CDR2 SVGAGI. The CDR3 has 16 amino acids. The CDR3 reads CASSYQGSSYNSPLHF. The CDR3 DNA reads TGTGCCAGCAGTTACCAAGGGAGCTCCTATAATTCACCCCTCCACTTT.

In regard to this clone: At one end, the junction sequence differs from germline, possibly due to a read error. The V and J genes are TRBV30 and TRBJ2-1, with D possibly TRBD1 on 6 matching bases. This CDR3 has 15 amino acids. From germline, CDR1 is GTSNPN and CDR2 SVGIG (reference sequence). The CDR3 DNA is TGTGCCTGGAGTGTAACAGGGAGCTCCTACAATGGGCAGTTCTTC. Protein product: CAWSVTGSSYNGQFF.

The chain carries TRBV5-1 and TRBJ1-4; weak D call: TRBD1 (5 bases). This CDR3 region has 16 residues. V dropped 5 bases and J dropped 6 bases, with 20 bases sitting between them. CDR1 is SGHRS and CDR2 is YFSETQ in the germline V gene. CDR3 coding DNA: TGCGCCAGCAGGCCCTATAAACAGGCCGCGGATGAAAAACTGTTTTTT. Protein sequence: CASRPYKQAADEKLFF.

A single count supports this clone. This sequence joins TRBV27 and TRBJ2-2; 8 bases align to TRBD2. The CDR3 has 16 amino acids. CDR1 and CDR2 from the germline V gene are MNHEY and SMNVEV (reference sequence). J lost 0 bases, V lost 6 bases, and 6 bases had no gene match. The CDR3 DNA follows: TGTGCCAGCAGCCCTATTAGCGGGACGAACACCGGGGAGCTGTTTTTT. It translates to CASSPISGTNTGELFF.

The V and J genes are TRBV2 and TRBJ2-7; 7 nucleotides line up with TRBD2. The CDR3 extends over 15 amino acids. V lost 6 bases and J lost 5; bases outside the gene matches: 13. Germline-derived CDR1 and CDR2 are SNHLY and FYNNEI. CDR3 protein: CASSPPRLAIDEQYF. The CDR3 DNA is TGTGCCAGCAGCCCTCCCCGACTAGCTATCGACGAGCAGTACTTC. The whole variable domain, filled in from reference TRBV2 and TRBJ2-7, reads EPEVTQTPSHQVTQMGQEVILRCVPISNHLYFYWYRQILGQKVEFLVSFYNNEISEKSEIFDDQFSVERPDGSNFTLKIRSTKLEDSAMYFCASSPPRLAIDEQYFGPGTRLTVT.

This chain connects TRBV5-1 to TRBJ1-1; 7 nucleotides line up with TRBD1. From germline, CDR1 is SGHRS and CDR2 YFSETQ. CDR3 length: 16 residues. Trimming took 6 bases from V and 4 from J; bases not matched to a gene: 15. The CDR3 DNA reads TGCGCCAGCATCAAAGACAGGGACAAAAGAAGCACTGAAGCTTTCTTT. This codes for CASIKDRDKRSTEAFF.

The gene calls are TRBV27 and TRBJ2-7; possible D gene TRBD1, 7 bases. The CDR3 contains 14 residues. Deletions cut 2 bases from V and 6 bases from J, with 14 bases between. Germline V gene data show CDR1 as MNHEY and CDR2 as SMNVEV (reference sequence). The CDR3 sequence is CASSLGGGPVEQYF. The DNA of the CDR3 is TGTGCCAGCAGTTTAGGAGGGGGCCCGGTCGAGCAGTACTTC.

This clone came up a few times. The rearrangement uses TRBV30 and TRBJ2-5, with D possibly matching TRBD2 (5 bases). There are 11 residues in the CDR3. Trimming removed 2 bases at V and 4 bases at J, with 5 bases between. Looked up from germline, CDR1 is GTSNPN and CDR2 is SVGIG (reference sequence). DNA for the CDR3: TGTGCCTGGAGTCGGGGAGAGACCCAGTACTTC. This sequence encodes CAWSRGETQYF.

V is TRBV9 and J is TRBJ1-1, with 7 bases lining up with TRBD1. Germline lookup yields CDR1 SGDLS and CDR2 YYNGEE. After removal of 5 bases from V and 1 base from J, the junction contained 8 bases not matched to a gene. The CDR3 runs 15 residues. CDR3 protein: CASSLEGARNTEAFF. CDR3 sequence (DNA): TGTGCCAGCAGTCTGGAGGGGGCCAGGAACACTGAAGCTTTCTTT.

This chain uses TRBV10-3 with TRBJ2-2; TRBD1 aligns across 7 bases. V trimming: 6 bases; J trimming: 3 bases; junction bases outside the gene matches: 7. Germline V gene data show CDR1 as ENHRY and CDR2 as SYGVKD. This CDR3 has 15 amino acids. The DNA of the CDR3 is TGTGCCATCAGATCCAAGGGGGCGGACACCGGGGAGCTGTTTTTT. Its translation: CAIRSKGADTGELFF.

V and J are TRBV7-2 and TRBJ2-2; 8 positions match TRBD1. The CDR3 extends over 18 amino acids. V gave up 4 bases and J gave up 2 bases; unmatched junction bases: 12. From germline, CDR1 is SGHTA and CDR2 FQGNSA. The CDR3 here is CASSYTTGVGFNTGELFF. The CDR3 DNA reads as TGTGCCAGCAGCTACACGACAGGGGTCGGTTTTAACACCGGGGAGCTGTTTTTT.

About this clone itself: This same CDR3 is encoded by further DNA sequences in the sample. The chain joins TRBV9 to TRBJ2-2; 7 bases line up with TRBD2. The CDR3 contains 13 residues. Germline V gene lookup returns CDR1 SGDLS and CDR2 YYNGEE. The J segment lost 5 bases and the V segment lost 2 bases, leaving 0 bases of the junction unmatched. The CDR3 sequence is CASSVGGTGELFF. The CDR3 DNA follows: TGTGCCAGCAGCGTGGGAGGGACCGGGGAGCTGTTTTTT. The full variable domain, completed using reference TRBV9 and TRBJ2-2, is DSGVTQTPKHLITATGQRVTLRCSPRSGDLSVYWYQQSLDQGLQFLIQYYNGEERAKGNILERFSAQQFPDLHSELNLSSLELGDSALYFCASSVGGTGELFFGEGSRLTVL.

The V and J genes are TRBV5-4 and TRBJ2-7; TRBD1 aligns across 7 bases. V was clipped by 4 bases and J by 8 bases; unmatched bases: 9. Germline CDR1 reads SGHNT; CDR2 reads YYREEE (reference sequence). The length of the CDR3 is 13 residues. The CDR3 DNA follows: TGTGCCAGCAGCATCGGACAGGAAAGACAGCAGTACTTC. It specifies CASSIGQERQQYF.

The chain couples TRBV18 to TRBJ1-1; D might be TRBD1 (6 bases). This CDR3 has 14 amino acids. V was shortened by 3 bases and J by 9 bases, with 17 bases between the two germline ends. Germline CDR1 is KGHSH and CDR2 is LQKENI. The CDR3 DNA reads TGTGCCAGCTCACCTGAGACAGGAGGCATGAAAGCTTTCTTT. It codes for CASSPETGGMKAFF.

The chain combines TRBV6-5 with TRBJ2-7; TRBD2 matches 11 bases. V lost 6 bases to trimming and J lost 4 bases; unmatched junction nucleotides: 5. This CDR3 has 14 residues. The germline V gene has CDR1 MNHEY and CDR2 SVGAGI. CDR3: CASRPLAGGYEQYF. The CDR3 DNA sequence: TGTGCCAGCAGACCTCTAGCGGGGGGATACGAGCAGTACTTC.

The chain is built from TRBV18 and TRBJ2-5; TRBD2 matches 12 bases. The CDR3 runs to 17 residues. The J segment lost 0 bases and the V segment lost 0 bases, leaving 2 bases of the junction unmatched. Germline V gives CDR1 KGHSH, CDR2 LQKENI. The CDR3 DNA reads TGTGCCAGCTCACCACCCGGGACTAGCGGGTACCAAGAGACCCAGTACTTC. Its protein product is CASSPPGTSGYQETQYF.

This clone was picked up many times. The CDR3 nucleotides are TGTGCCAGCAGTTTAGAACGGCGGTTTGGTAATGAAAAACTGTTTTTT. Protein: CASSLERRFGNEKLFF. J is TRBJ1-4 and V is TRBV27; D gene ambiguous. This CDR3 is built from 16 residues. V dropped 2 bases and J dropped 4 bases, with 14 bases sitting between them. Germline lookup yields CDR1 MNHEY and CDR2 SMNVEV (reference sequence).

The sample holds one count of this clone. The chain couples TRBV7-8 to TRBJ1-2; 9 bases align to TRBD1. The CDR3 totals 16 residues. V was pared by 4 bases and J by 8 bases, with 14 bases of the junction left unmatched. Germline V gene data show CDR1 as SGHVS and CDR2 as FQNEAQ. The DNA of the CDR3 is TGTGCCAGCAGCTCTGCCGGGACAGGGACCCTATACGGCTACACCTTC. Its translation is CASSSAGTGTLYGYTF. The entire variable domain, with the rest obtained from reference TRBV7-8 and TRBJ1-2, is as follows: GAGVSQSPRYKVAKRGQDVALRCDPISGHVSLFWYQQALGQGPEFLTYFQNEAQLDKSGLPSDRFFAERPEGSVSTLKIQRTQQEDSAVYLCASSSAGTGTLYGYTFGSGTRLTVV.

The chain couples TRBV7-9 to TRBJ2-3; 8 bases map to TRBD1. This CDR3 is 14 amino acids long. Germline trimming cut 4 bases from V and 1 base from J; bases unmatched to any gene: 1. CDR1 and CDR2 (germline): SEHNR, FQNEAQ (reference sequence). In nucleotides, the CDR3 is TGTGCCAGCAGCTCACAGGGGGGCACAGATACGCAGTATTTT. Translating gives CASSSQGGTDTQYF.

The chain combines TRBV29-1 with TRBJ2-5, with 12 bases lining up with TRBD2. The V segment lost 6 bases and the J segment 11 bases; nucleotides outside the gene matches: 7. This CDR3 has 12 amino acids. Germline lookup yields CDR1 SQVTM and CDR2 ANQGSEA. The CDR3 region has the DNA TGCAGCGTGGTACAAGGACTAGCGGGACAGTACTTC. Its protein product is CSVVQGLAGQYF.